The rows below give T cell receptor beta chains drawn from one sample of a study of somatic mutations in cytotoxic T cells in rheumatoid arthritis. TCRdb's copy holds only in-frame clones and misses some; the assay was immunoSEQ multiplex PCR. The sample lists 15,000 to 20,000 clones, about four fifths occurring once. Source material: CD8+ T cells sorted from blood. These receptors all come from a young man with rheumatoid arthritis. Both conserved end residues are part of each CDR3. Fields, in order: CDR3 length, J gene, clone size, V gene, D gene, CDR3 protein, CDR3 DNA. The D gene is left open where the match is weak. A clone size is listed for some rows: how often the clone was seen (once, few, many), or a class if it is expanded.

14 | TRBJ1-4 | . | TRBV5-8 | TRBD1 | CASSRGQGSEKLFF | TGTGCCAGCAGCCGGGGACAGGGTAGTGAAAAACTGTTTTTT
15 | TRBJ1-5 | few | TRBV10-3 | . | CATRTAGDDNQPQHF | TGTGCCACCCGAACTGCGGGGGACGACAATCAGCCCCAGCATTTT
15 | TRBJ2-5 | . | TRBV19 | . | CASSMWRGTEETQYF | TGTGCCAGTAGTATGTGGCGCGGCACTGAAGAGACCCAGTACTTC
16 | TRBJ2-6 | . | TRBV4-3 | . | CASSQSEGSGANVLTF | TGCGCCAGCAGCCAGTCAGAAGGATCTGGGGCCAACGTCCTGACTTTC
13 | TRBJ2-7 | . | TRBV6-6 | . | CASSYQGMNEQYF | TGTGCCAGCAGTTATCAGGGGATGAACGAGCAGTACTTC
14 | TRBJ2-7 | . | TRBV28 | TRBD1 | CASCRDRDCHEQYF | TGTGCCAGCTGCCGGGACAGGGATTGTCACGAGCAGTACTTC
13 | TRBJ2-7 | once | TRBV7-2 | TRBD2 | CASSSGGSSEQYF | TGTGCCAGCAGCTCGGGGGGTAGTAGCGAGCAGTACTTC
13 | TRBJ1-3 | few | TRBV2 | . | CASLSDSGNTIYF | TGTGCCAGCCTATCCGACTCTGGAAACACCATATATTTT
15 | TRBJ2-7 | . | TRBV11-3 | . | CASSLGRTLSDEQYF | TGTGCCAGCAGCTTAGGTAGGACCCTAAGCGACGAGCAGTACTTC
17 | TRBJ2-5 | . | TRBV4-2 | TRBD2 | CASSLRTSGAVQETQYF | TGTGCCAGCAGCCTTCGGACTAGCGGGGCGGTACAAGAGACCCAGTACTTC
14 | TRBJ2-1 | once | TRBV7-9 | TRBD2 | CASSRLAGADEQFF | TGTGCCAGCAGCCGTCTAGCGGGGGCCGATGAGCAGTTCTTC
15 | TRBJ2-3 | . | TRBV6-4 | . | CASSEGAGSTDTQYF | TGTGCCAGCAGTGAGGGGGCAGGGAGCACAGATACGCAGTATTTT
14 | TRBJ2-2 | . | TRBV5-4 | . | CASSARGYTGELFF | TGTGCCAGCAGCGCCCGCGGATACACCGGGGAGCTGTTTTTT
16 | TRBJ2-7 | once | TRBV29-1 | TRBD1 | CSVEGVGQEKSYEQYF | TGCAGCGTTGAAGGCGTGGGACAGGAGAAATCCTACGAGCAGTACTTC
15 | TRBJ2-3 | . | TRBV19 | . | CASSIVPGWTDTQYF | TGTGCCAGTAGTATAGTTCCAGGATGGACAGATACGCAGTATTTT
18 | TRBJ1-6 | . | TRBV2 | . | CASSTPLGLQGYNSPLHF | TGTGCCAGCAGTACTCCCCTAGGGCTCCAGGGCTATAATTCACCCCTCCACTTT
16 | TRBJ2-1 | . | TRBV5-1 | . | CASSLDLPGIYNEQFF | TGCGCCAGCAGCTTGGACCTACCAGGAATTTACAATGAGCAGTTCTTC
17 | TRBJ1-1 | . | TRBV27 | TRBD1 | CASSLSGRQGMNTEAFF | TGTGCCAGCAGTTTATCAGGCCGACAGGGGATGAACACTGAAGCTTTCTTT
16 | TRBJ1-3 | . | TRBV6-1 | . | CASSEEDGSSGNTIYF | TGTGCCAGCAGTGAAGAGGACGGATCCTCTGGAAACACCATATATTTT
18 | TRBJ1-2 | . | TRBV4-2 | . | CASSQDERGLVYLYGYTF | TGTGCCAGCAGCCAAGATGAGAGGGGGTTGGTTTATCTGTATGGCTACACCTTC
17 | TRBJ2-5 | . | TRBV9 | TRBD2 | CASSVDDSGAYQETQYF | TGTGCCAGCAGCGTAGATGATAGCGGGGCCTACCAAGAGACCCAGTACTTC
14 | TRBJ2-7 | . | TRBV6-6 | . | CASSYRGAPYEQYF | TGTGCCAGCAGTTACAGGGGGGCACCCTACGAGCAGTACTTC
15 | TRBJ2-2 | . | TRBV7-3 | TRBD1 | CASSSKGQGAGELFF | TGTGCCAGCAGCTCTAAGGGACAGGGGGCCGGGGAGCTGTTTTTT
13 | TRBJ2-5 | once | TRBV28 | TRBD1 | CASRGTGALEQYF | TGTGCCAGCAGGGGGACAGGGGCTCTGGAGCAGTACTTC
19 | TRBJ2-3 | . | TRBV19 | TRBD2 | CASSTPGLEAWVTTDTQYF | TGTGCCAGTAGTACACCGGGACTAGAAGCTTGGGTAACCACAGATACGCAGTATTTT
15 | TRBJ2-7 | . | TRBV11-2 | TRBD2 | CASSLGLAGRDEQYF | TGTGCCAGCAGCTTAGGACTAGCGGGGCGCGACGAGCAGTACTTC
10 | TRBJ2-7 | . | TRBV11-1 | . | CASSLDEQYF | TGTGCCAGCAGCTTAGACGAGCAGTACTTC
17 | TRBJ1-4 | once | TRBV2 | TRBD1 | CASSEALRDRNNEKLFF | TGTGCCAGCAGTGAAGCGCTTCGGGACAGGAATAATGAAAAACTGTTTTTT
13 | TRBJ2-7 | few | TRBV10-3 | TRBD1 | CAISPGTVYEQYF | TGTGCCATCAGTCCCGGGACAGTTTACGAGCAGTACTTC
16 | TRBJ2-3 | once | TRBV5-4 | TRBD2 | CASSQTSGGSTDTQYF | TGTGCCAGCAGCCAGACTAGCGGGGGAAGCACAGATACGCAGTATTTT
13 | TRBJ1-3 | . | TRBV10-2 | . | CASLVDRVNTIYF | TGCGCCAGCCTTGTGGATCGGGTCAACACCATATATTTT
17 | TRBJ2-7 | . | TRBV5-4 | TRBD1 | CASSYRDRGRLGYEQYF | TGTGCCAGCAGCTACCGGGACAGGGGGCGGTTAGGGTACGAGCAGTACTTC
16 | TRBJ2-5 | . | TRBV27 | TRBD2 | CASSPTGTSLGETQYF | TGTGCCAGCAGTCCGACCGGGACTAGCCTGGGAGAGACCCAGTACTTC
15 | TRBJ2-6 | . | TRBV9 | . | CASSVGEAGANVLTF | TGTGCCAGCAGCGTAGGGGAGGCTGGGGCCAACGTCCTGACTTTC
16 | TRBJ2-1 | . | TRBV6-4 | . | CASSDSPGSGYNEQFF | TGTGCCAGCAGTGACTCCCCGGGGTCTGGCTACAATGAGCAGTTCTTC
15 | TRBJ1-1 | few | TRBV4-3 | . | CASSQGERANTEAFF | TGCGCCAGCAGCCAAGGAGAACGGGCGAACACTGAAGCTTTCTTT
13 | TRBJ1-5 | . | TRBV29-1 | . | CSVEGTEGQPQHF | TGCAGCGTTGAAGGGACGGAGGGTCAGCCCCAGCATTTT
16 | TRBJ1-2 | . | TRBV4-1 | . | CASSQAVRRPRYGYTF | TGCGCCAGCAGCCAAGCCGTTAGACGGCCAAGATATGGCTACACCTTC
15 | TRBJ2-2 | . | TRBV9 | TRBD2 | CASSAERGGLGELFF | TGTGCCAGCAGCGCCGAGCGGGGGGGCCTAGGGGAGCTGTTTTTT
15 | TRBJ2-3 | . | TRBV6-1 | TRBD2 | CASSELAGSTDTQYF | TGTGCCAGCAGTGAGTTAGCGGGAAGCACAGATACGCAGTATTTT
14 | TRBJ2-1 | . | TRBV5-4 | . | CASSLVAGFNEQFF | TGTGCCAGCAGCTTGGTTGCAGGGTTCAATGAGCAGTTCTTC
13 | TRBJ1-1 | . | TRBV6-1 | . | CASSEDRATEAFF | TGTGCCAGCAGTGAAGACAGGGCTACTGAAGCTTTCTTT
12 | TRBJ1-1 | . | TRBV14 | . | CASSYENTEAFF | TGTGCCAGCAGCTACGAAAACACTGAAGCTTTCTTT
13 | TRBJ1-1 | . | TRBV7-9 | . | CASSLSENTEAFF | TGTGCCAGCAGCTTAAGTGAAAACACTGAAGCTTTCTTT
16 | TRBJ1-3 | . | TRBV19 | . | CASSTDIFVFGNTIYF | TGTGCCAGTAGTACGGACATCTTTGTCTTTGGAAACACCATATATTTT
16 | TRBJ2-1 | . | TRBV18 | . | CASSPRILGQSNEQFF | TGTGCCAGCTCACCACGGATACTAGGACAGAGCAATGAGCAGTTCTTC
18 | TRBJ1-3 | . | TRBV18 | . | CASSPPRFGYISGNTIYF | TGTGCCAGCTCACCACCACGGTTTGGTTATATCTCTGGAAACACCATATATTTT
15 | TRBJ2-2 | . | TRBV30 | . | CAWSVGGDHTGELFF | TGTGCCTGGAGTGTAGGAGGGGACCACACCGGGGAGCTGTTTTTT
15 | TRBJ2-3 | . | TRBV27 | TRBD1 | CASSIGTERTDTQYF | TGTGCCAGCAGTATCGGGACAGAGCGCACAGATACGCAGTATTTT
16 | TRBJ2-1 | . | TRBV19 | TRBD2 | CASSIDEGGGAYEQFF | TGTGCCAGTAGTATAGATGAAGGCGGGGGGGCCTATGAGCAGTTCTTC
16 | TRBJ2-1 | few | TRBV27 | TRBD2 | CASSLSGLADNNEQFF | TGTGCCAGCAGTTTATCGGGACTAGCGGACAATAATGAGCAGTTCTTC
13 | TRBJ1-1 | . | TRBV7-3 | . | CASSPLQGTEAFF | TGTGCCAGCAGCCCTCTGCAGGGGACTGAAGCTTTCTTT
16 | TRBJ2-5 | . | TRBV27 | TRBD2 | CASSGTGTRAKETQYF | TGTGCCAGCAGTGGTACCGGGACTAGGGCTAAAGAGACCCAGTACTTC
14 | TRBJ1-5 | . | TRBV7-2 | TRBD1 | CASTDRGREQPQHF | TGTGCCAGCACCGACAGGGGACGGGAACAGCCCCAGCATTTT
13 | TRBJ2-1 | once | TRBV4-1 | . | CASSLPAYNEQFF | TGCGCCAGCAGCCTTCCTGCCTACAATGAGCAGTTCTTC
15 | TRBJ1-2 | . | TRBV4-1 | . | CASSQARAPVRGYTF | TGCGCCAGCAGCCAAGCCAGGGCCCCGGTGAGGGGCTACACCTTC
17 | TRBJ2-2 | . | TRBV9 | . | CASSSPPLEGGTGELFF | TGTGCCAGCAGCTCCCCCCCGCTTGAGGGCGGCACCGGGGAGCTGTTTTTT
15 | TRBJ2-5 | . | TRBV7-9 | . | CASSLFKVWEETQYF | TGTGCCAGCAGCTTGTTTAAGGTCTGGGAAGAGACCCAGTACTTC